One T cell receptor (beta chain) is described in this entry. V was cut by 3 bases and J by 4 bases, with 9 bases left in between. The CDR3 contains 14 residues. From germline, CDR1 is MNHEY and CDR2 SMNVEV (reference sequence). These data originate in a study of blood T cell repertoires in COVID-19. Sequencing used immunoSEQ multiplex PCR; TCRdb keeps in-frame clones, though not all of them. In the table there are around 180,000 clones, about 80% of which are singletons. Sequencing was done on a sample of peripheral blood. The chain combines TRBV27 with TRBJ2-2; D is possibly TRBD1 (5 bases). The receptor was derived from a human donor in a cohort sampled during active COVID-19. CDR3 sequence: CASSLGRATGELFF. CDR3 nucleotides: TGTGCCAGCAGTTTGGGCAGGGCCACCGGGGAGCTGTTTTTT.